The T cell receptor (beta chain) described here comes from a study of CD8+CD57+ T cells in acquired aplastic anemia. This clonotype came up once. For CDR3 and TCR beta VDJ profiling, genomic DNA was the template used. A single record per CDR3 protein comes from TCRdb applying MiXCR to the reads. Of roughly 58,000 distinct CDR3 sequences listed, roughly 58% are singletons. The source is a human donor in good health, serving as a control. The specimen was sorted CD4+, CD8+, or CD8+CD57+ T cells (not recorded which) from PBMCs.

The CDR3 loop reads CATSRQLDTYEQYF. CDR3 DNA sequence: TGTGCCACCAGCAGACAACTGGACACATACGAGCAGTACTTC. The chain joins TRBV15 to TRBJ2-7; D may be TRBD1 (5 bases). The CDR3 is made up of 14 amino acids. CDR1 is LNHNV, CDR2 YYDKDF, per germline (reference sequence). The V and J ends lost 2 bases and 4 bases respectively, with 12 bases between them.